This record covers a single T cell receptor (beta chain). What it binds is unknown. Germline loops: CDR1 LNHDA, CDR2 SQIVND (reference sequence). This CDR3 has 13 amino acids. J gave up 3 bases and V 9 bases, and 5 bases lay outside the gene matches. Amplification used 60 Vbeta primers and 13 Jbeta primers. Produced via immunoSEQ multiplex PCR; TCRdb's table is partial and in-frame only. The sample has around 110,000 clones; around 65% are singletons. The data originate from a study of cytomegalovirus exposure and HLA in healthy donors. Study-wide results and caveats: It was in a later analysis that TCR association rates were seen to vary by HLA locus, highest for DRB1 and lowest for HLA-C. According to an earlier analysis, most TCR beta V segments yielded productive rearrangements about 90% or about 30% of the time. Reportedly, HLA-A and HLA-B alleles of most subjects were accurately predicted from TCR beta.

This clonotype originated in a man aged 18 to 30 in good health and CMV-seronegative. The sequenced sample consisted of PBMCs. The V and J genes are TRBV19 and TRBJ2-7; 10 bases match TRBD1. The CDR3 DNA reads as TGTGCCAGCCAACGGGACAGGGGCTACGAGCAGTACTTC. It encodes CASQRDRGYEQYF.